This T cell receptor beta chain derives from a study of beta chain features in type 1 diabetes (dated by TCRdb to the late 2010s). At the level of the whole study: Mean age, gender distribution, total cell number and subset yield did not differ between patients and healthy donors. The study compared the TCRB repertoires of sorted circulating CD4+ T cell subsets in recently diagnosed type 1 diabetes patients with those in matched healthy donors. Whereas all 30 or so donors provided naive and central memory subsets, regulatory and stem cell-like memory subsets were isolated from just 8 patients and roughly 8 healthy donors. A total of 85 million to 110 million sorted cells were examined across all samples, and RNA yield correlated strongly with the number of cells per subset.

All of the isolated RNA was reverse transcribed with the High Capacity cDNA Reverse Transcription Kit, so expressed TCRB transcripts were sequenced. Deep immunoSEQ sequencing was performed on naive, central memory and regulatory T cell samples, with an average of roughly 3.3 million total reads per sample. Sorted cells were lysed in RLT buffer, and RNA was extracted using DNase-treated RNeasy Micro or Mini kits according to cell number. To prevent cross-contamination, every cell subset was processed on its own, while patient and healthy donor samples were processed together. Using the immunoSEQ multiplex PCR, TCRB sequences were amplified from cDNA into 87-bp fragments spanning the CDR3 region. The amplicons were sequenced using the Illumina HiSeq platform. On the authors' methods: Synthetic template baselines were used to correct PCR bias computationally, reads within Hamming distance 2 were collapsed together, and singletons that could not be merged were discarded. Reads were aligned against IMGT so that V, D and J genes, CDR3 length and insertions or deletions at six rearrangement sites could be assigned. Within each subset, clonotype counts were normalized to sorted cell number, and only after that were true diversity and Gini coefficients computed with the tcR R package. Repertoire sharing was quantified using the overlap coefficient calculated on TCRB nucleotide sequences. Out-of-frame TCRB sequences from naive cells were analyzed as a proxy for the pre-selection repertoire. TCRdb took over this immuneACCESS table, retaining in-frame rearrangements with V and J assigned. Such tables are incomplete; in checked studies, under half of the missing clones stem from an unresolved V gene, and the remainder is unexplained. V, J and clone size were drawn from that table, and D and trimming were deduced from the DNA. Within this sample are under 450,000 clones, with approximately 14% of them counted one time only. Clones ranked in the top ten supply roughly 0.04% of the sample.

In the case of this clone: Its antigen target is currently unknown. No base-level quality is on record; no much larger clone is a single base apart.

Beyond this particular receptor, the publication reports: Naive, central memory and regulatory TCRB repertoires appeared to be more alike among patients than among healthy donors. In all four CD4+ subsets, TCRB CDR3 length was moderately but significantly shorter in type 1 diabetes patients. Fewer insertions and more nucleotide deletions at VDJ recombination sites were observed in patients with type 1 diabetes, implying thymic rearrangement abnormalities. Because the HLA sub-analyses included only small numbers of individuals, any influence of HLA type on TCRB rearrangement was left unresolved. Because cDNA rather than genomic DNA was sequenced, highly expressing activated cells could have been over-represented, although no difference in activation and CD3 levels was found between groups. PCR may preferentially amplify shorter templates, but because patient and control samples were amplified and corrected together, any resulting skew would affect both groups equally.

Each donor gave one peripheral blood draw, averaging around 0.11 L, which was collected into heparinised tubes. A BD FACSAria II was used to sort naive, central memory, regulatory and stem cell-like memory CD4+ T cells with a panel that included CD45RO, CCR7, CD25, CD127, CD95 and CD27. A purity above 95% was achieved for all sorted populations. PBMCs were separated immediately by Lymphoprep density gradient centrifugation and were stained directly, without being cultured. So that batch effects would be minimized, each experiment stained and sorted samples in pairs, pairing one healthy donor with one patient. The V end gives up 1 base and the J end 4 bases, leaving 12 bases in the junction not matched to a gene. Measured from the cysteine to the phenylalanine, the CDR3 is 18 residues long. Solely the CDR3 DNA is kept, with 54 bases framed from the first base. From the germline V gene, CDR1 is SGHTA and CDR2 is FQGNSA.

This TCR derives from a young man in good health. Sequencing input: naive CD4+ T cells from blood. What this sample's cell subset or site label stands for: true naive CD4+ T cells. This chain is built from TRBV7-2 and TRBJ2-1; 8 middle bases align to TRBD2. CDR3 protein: CASSLVWTGGPLYNEQFF. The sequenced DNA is TGTGCCAGCAGCTTAGTCTGGACGGGAGGGCCCTTGTACAATGAGCAGTTCTTC.